This T cell receptor (beta chain) was captured in a study of T cell clonotyping in hematopoietic cell transplantation. Sequencing was performed with immunoSEQ multiplex PCR; in TCRdb, only in-frame clones are kept and a portion is missing. The sample shows several thousand clones, 60% to 80% of them seen only once. The CDR3 is 16 residues long. Germline CDR1 reads LNHDA; CDR2 reads SQIVND (reference sequence). The ends lost 6 bases at V and 0 bases at J; junction bases unmatched: 2. The sequences come from PBMCs, collected 180 days after allogeneic stem cell transplant. The chain uses TRBV19 and TRBJ2-6; 10 bases align to TRBD1. The TCR comes from a male patient aged 35-55 years who had an allogeneic stem cell transplant from a related donor, so the T cells may come from the graft donor. Some clones in this sample may be carry-over from other donors' samples. Here the CDR3 reads CASRWTGGSGANVLTF. DNA for the CDR3: TGTGCCAGTAGGTGGACAGGGGGCTCTGGGGCCAACGTCCTGACTTTC.